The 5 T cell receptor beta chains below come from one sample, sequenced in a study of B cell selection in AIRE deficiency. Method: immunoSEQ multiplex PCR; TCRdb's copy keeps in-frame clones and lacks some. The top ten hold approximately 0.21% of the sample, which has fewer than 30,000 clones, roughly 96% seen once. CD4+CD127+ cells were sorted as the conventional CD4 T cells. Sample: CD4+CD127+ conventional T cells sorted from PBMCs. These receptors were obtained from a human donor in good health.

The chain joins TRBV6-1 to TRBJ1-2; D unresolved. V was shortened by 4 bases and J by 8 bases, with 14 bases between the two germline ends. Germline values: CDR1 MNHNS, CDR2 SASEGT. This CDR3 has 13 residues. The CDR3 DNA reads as TGTGCCAGCAGTGCAACCTCCTTGGGCGGCTACACCTTC. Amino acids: CASSATSLGGYTF.

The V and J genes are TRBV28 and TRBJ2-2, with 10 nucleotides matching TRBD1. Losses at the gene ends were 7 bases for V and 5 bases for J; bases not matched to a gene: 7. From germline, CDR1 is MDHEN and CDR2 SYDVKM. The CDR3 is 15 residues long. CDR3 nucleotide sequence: TGTGCCAGCAAATGGACAGGGGGTGAGACCGGGGAGCTGTTTTTT. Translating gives CASKWTGGETGELFF.

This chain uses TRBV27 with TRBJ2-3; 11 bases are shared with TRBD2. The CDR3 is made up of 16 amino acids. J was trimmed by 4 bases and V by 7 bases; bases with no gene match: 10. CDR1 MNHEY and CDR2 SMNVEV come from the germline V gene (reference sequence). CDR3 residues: CASTRLAGGIPDTQYF. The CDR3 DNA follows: TGTGCCAGCACTCGGCTAGCGGGAGGAATTCCAGATACGCAGTATTTT.

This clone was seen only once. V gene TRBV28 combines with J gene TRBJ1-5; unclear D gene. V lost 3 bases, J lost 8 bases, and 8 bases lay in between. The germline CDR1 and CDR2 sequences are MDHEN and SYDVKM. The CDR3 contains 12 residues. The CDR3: CASSFWEKPQHF. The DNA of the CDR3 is TGTGCCAGCAGTTTCTGGGAGAAGCCCCAGCATTTT.

CDR3 DNA: TGTGCCAGCAGCCTCGAGGGACGAAAGGTCACTGAAGCTTTCTTT. Its translation: CASSLEGRKVTEAFF. The V and J genes are TRBV6-6 and TRBJ1-1; D is possibly TRBD1 (5 bases). The germline V and J ends were trimmed by 6 bases and 4 bases, with 18 bases remaining between them. There are 15 residues in the CDR3. Germline assignment: CDR1 MNHNY and CDR2 SVGAGI (reference sequence).